A selection of T cell receptor beta chains follows, all from one sample in a study of blood T cell repertoires in COVID-19. Clones were read by immunoSEQ multiplex PCR, and TCRdb kept only the in-frame ones, dropping some. The table has about 340,000 clones, around 86% seen once. The material sequenced was PBMCs or T cells enriched from blood (not recorded which). All receptors come from a woman between 40 and 50 years old with acute COVID-19. Both conserved end residues are part of each CDR3. A D gene is named only where the DNA matches it firmly. Part of the rows lack a size; the others show once, few, many or a class for expanded clones.

>-|TRBV25-1|TRBJ1-2|-
TGTGCCAGCAGTCTGCGGGGTGGCTACACCTTC
CASSLRGGYTF
>-|TRBV29-1|TRBJ1-3|TRBD1
TGCAGCGTCCAAGGTTCAGGGGGCGCGGTGAACACCATATATTTT
CSVQGSGGAVNTIYF
>-|TRBV29-1|TRBJ2-5|-
TGCAGCGTCGCCGCTACAGGGGAGACCCAGTACTTC
CSVAATGETQYF
>-|TRBV24-1|TRBJ2-1|-
TGTGCCACCAGTAACACCCCCCTCCACAATGAGCAGTTCTTC
CATSNTPLHNEQFF
>-|TRBV19|TRBJ1-1|TRBD1
TGTGCCAGTAGTATATATAATCCCCGGACAGGGGGCAAAACTGAAGCTTTCTTT
CASSIYNPRTGGKTEAFF
>-|TRBV4-2|TRBJ1-1|-
TGTGCCAGCAGCCTTGAGCGGAGCCGCGGGACTGAAGCTTTCTTT
CASSLERSRGTEAFF
>once|TRBV5-6|TRBJ2-7|TRBD2
TGTGCCAGCAGCTTCACGGGGGGAGTCCCATCCGAGCAGTACTTC
CASSFTGGVPSEQYF
>-|TRBV5-4|TRBJ2-3|TRBD1
TGTGCCAGCAGCTACGCTCAGGGGGTCCCGGTTCCAGATACGCAGTATTTT
CASSYAQGVPVPDTQYF
>once|TRBV3-1/TRBV3-2|TRBJ2-7|-
TGTGCCAGCAGCCAAGATGTTCAAGGGGCCCGGTACTTC
CASSQDVQGARYF
>-|TRBV27|TRBJ2-1|TRBD1
TGTGCCAGCACCCAGGGGGCCGGGACAGCAAACAATGAGCAGTTCTTC
CASTQGAGTANNEQFF
>-|TRBV20-1|TRBJ2-1|TRBD2
TGCAGTGCTAGTGGGCTAGCGGGAGGCTTAAGGTTCTTC
CSASGLAGGLRFF
>-|TRBV28|TRBJ2-1|TRBD2
TGTGCCAGCAGTTCTCGACTAGCAGTATACAATGAGCAGTTCTTC
CASSSRLAVYNEQFF
>-|TRBV27|TRBJ1-5|TRBD1
TGTGCCAGCAGTCCCGGACCGGGACAGGGGGCCGATCAGCCCCAGCATTTT
CASSPGPGQGADQPQHF
>-|TRBV18|TRBJ1-1|TRBD1
TGTGCCAGCTCAGTACAGGGGGCTGTGACTGAAGCTTTCTTT
CASSVQGAVTEAFF
>-|TRBV3-1/TRBV3-2|TRBJ2-1|TRBD1
TGTGCCAGCAGCCAAATGGTGGGACAGGCTTACAATGAGCAGTTCTTC
CASSQMVGQAYNEQFF
>-|TRBV19|TRBJ1-4|TRBD1
TGTGCCAGTCCCGACAGGGGTGCGACTAATGAAAAACTGTTTTTT
CASPDRGATNEKLFF
>-|TRBV7-9|TRBJ2-1|-
TGTGCCAGCAGCTTATCTGGGGGGAGTTTCCCCAATGAGCAGTTCTTC
CASSLSGGSFPNEQFF
>-|TRBV4-1|TRBJ1-6|-
TGCGCCAGCAGCCAAGCAGGGTATAATTCACCCCTCCACTTT
CASSQAGYNSPLHF
>-|TRBV7-2|TRBJ1-1|-
TGTGCCAGCAGCTTAGCGGGGCCGTTTGGAGCTTTCTTT
CASSLAGPFGAFF
>few|TRBV5-4|TRBJ2-1|TRBD2
TGTGCCAGCAGCCCCGGGGGGATGCTAGGGTCCTACAATGAGCAGTTCTTC
CASSPGGMLGSYNEQFF
>-|TRBV7-2|TRBJ2-1|-
TGTGCCAGCAGCTTAGCGGGAGATGTGTATGAGCAGTTCTTC
CASSLAGDVYEQFF
>-|TRBV29-1|TRBJ1-3|-
TGCAGCGTTGAAGATCTAAGCGACAGCTCTGGAAACACCATATATTTT
CSVEDLSDSSGNTIYF
>-|TRBV4-3|TRBJ1-1|-
TGCGCCAGCAGCCAGGGGGCGTCAAACACTGAAGCTTTCTTT
CASSQGASNTEAFF
>-|TRBV29-1|TRBJ2-3|TRBD2
TGCAGCGTTAAGCGGGATGGGTCAGATACGCAGTATTTT
CSVKRDGSDTQYF
>-|TRBV9|TRBJ2-5|-
TGTGCCAGCAGCGTAATAGCGGCACCCCAAGAGACCCAGTACTTC
CASSVIAAPQETQYF
>-|TRBV28|TRBJ2-5|-
TGTGCCAGCAGCCGGGTGTGGGAGACCCAGTACTTC
CASSRVWETQYF
>-|TRBV5-1|TRBJ1-6|-
TGCGCCAGCAGCTTGGCGGGGGGCAGTGGGAAATCACCCCTCCACTTT
CASSLAGGSGKSPLHF
>-|TRBV18|TRBJ2-1|TRBD2
TGTGCCAGCTGCCTCGGGGAGCGGGAGGCGAATGAGCAGTTCTTC
CASCLGEREANEQFF
>-|TRBV6-6|TRBJ1-3|-
TGTGCCGTGTCCAGGTCGGGGACATCGGGAAACACCATATATTTT
CAVSRSGTSGNTIYF
>-|TRBV3-1/TRBV3-2|TRBJ1-1|TRBD1
TGTGCCAGCAGCCTAGCCCCGGGACAGGGGAACACTGAAGCTTTCTTT
CASSLAPGQGNTEAFF
>-|TRBV5-4|TRBJ2-1|TRBD2
TGTGCCAGCTTCCGGGACTACAATTCAAATGAGCAGTTCTTC
CASFRDYNSNEQFF
>-|TRBV6-1|TRBJ2-7|TRBD2
TGTGCCAGCAGTGAGTCGACTAGCGGGGGAACCTACGAGCAGTACTTC
CASSESTSGGTYEQYF
>-|TRBV20-1|TRBJ1-5|TRBD1
TGCAGTGCTAGTATGCGACAGGGGGCGCTCGGGCAGCCCCAGCATTTT
CSASMRQGALGQPQHF
>-|TRBV7-2|TRBJ2-5|TRBD2
TGTGCCAGCAGCCTGTCGACTAGCGGAAGGGAGACCCAGTACTTC
CASSLSTSGRETQYF
>-|TRBV27|TRBJ2-7|TRBD1
TGTGCCAGCAGTTTCAGGGGGACCACCTACGAGCAGTACTTC
CASSFRGTTYEQYF
>-|TRBV12-3/TRBV12-4|TRBJ1-5|-
TGTGCCAGCAGTTTAGAGCCGCAGCCCCAGCATTTT
CASSLEPQPQHF
>-|TRBV12-5|TRBJ1-5|-
TGTGCTAGTGCCGTGGACAGAGGAAATCAGCCCCAGCATTTT
CASAVDRGNQPQHF
>-|TRBV4-3|TRBJ1-6|TRBD1
TGCGCCAGCAGCCAAGCTAGGGACAGGGATAATTCACCCCTCCACTTT
CASSQARDRDNSPLHF
>-|TRBV5-4|TRBJ1-4|-
TGTGCCAGCAGCTTGAGAGGAGGGGTTGCTGAAAAACTGTTTTTT
CASSLRGGVAEKLFF
>-|TRBV5-1|TRBJ1-6|TRBD1
TGCGCCAGCAGCGTCGGACAGGGTGAATCACCCCTCCACTTT
CASSVGQGESPLHF
>-|TRBV6-5|TRBJ1-4|-
TGTGCCAGCAGTTACGGGGGCGAGCGGGAAAAACTGTTTTTT
CASSYGGEREKLFF
>once|TRBV28|TRBJ1-5|-
TGTGCCAGCAGTTTAAGAGGGGGAGGCAATCAGCCCCAGCATTTT
CASSLRGGGNQPQHF